The source of this T cell receptor beta chain is a study of T cells in Graves' hyperthyroidism and ophthalmopathy. Findings and caveats of the study: A model built on 13 V-J features separated ophthalmopathy from stable hyperthyroidism.

The cohort's ophthalmopathy patients, a group with duration under 3 months, had a Clinical Activity Score of at least 3 and a NOSPECS grade of at least 4. In its sample, this clonotype was seen many times. The antigen is undetermined. The germline CDR1 and CDR2 sequences are MNHEY and SVGAGI. V was shortened by 4 bases and J by 1 base, with 14 bases between the two germline ends. This CDR3 is 16 amino acids long. The CDR3 regions of TCR beta were amplified from RNA transcripts. HTBI primers were used for first-round RT-PCR of the TCR CDR3. Via MiXCR, TCRdb re-called the multiplex PCR reads, giving one row per CDR3 protein. The data hold about 350,000 distinct CDR3 sequences, with 15% to 20% observed a single time.

Sequenced sample: blood. The clonotype comes from a woman between 35 and 50 years old with Graves' ophthalmopathy. The rearrangement links TRBV6-5 to TRBJ1-5; no clear D gene. The CDR3 protein is CASSSRDLGSNQPQHF. In DNA, the CDR3 is TGTGCCAGCAGTTCCCGGGATTTGGGGAGCAATCAGCCCCAGCATTTT.